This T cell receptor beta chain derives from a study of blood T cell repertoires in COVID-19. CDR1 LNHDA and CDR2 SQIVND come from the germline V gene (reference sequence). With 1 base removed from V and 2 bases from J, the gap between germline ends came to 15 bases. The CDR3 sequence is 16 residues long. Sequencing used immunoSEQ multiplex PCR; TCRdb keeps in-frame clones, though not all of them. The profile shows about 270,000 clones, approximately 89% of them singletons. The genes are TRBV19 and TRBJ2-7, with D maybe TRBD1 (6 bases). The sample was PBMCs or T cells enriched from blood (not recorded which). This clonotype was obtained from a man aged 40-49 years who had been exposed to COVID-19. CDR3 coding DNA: TGTGCCAGTAGTATAGCGGACAGTTCAGATACCTACGAGCAGTACTTC. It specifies CASSIADSSDTYEQYF. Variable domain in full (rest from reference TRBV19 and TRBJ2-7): DGGITQSPKYLFRKEGQNVTLSCEQNLNHDAMYWYRQDPGQGLRLIYYSQIVNDFQKGDIAEGYSVSREKKESFPLTVTSAQKNPTAFYLCASSIADSSDTYEQYFGPGTRLTVT.